The present T cell receptor (beta chain) was sequenced within a study of post-analysis software for immune sequencing data. Study overall: Recorded disease courses covered relapsing-remitting, secondary progressive and progressive-relapsing multiple sclerosis. Some patients had no subtype annotation.

General study findings and limits: Normalized Chao1 diversity was significantly lower in multiple sclerosis patients than in controls. Strong co-clustering by F measure was evident for samples that had been prepared in the same batch. Five TRBV segments, TRBV5-6, TRBV5-1 and TRBV20-1 among them, were found more frequent in patients than controls.

In the case of this clonotype: Its cognate antigen is unknown.

CDR1 is SGHAT and CDR2 is FQNNGV in the germline V gene. V shed 1 base and J 3 bases; nucleotides not matched to a gene: 5. This CDR3 contains 16 residues. Each TCR beta cDNA library carried unique molecular identifiers. With about 0.95 to 10 million T cells as the source, about half a million cDNA molecules resulted. TCRdb reprocessed the PCR reads via MiXCR and lists one record per CDR3 protein. Of 650,000 to 900,000 distinct CDR3 sequences in the sample, roughly 46% were seen once. This receptor was obtained from a girl aged 5-17 years with multiple sclerosis. The specimen was blood. The rearrangement uses TRBV11-2 and TRBJ2-7; TRBD2 matches 11 bases. CDR3 DNA: TGTGCCAGCAGCTTAGGGTCGCTAGCGGGAGGCTACGAGCAGTACTTC. Amino acid sequence: CASSLGSLAGGYEQYF.